Reported below is one T cell receptor (beta chain). Its specific antigen is unknown. Within one base of it there is no much larger clone, and no base qualities were kept. Other DNA variants within this sample encode the same CDR3. The data originate from a study of control samples from healthy donors and cancer patients (dated by TCRdb to 2018 to 2021). The library came from the immunoSEQ multiplex PCR assay. Not all clones reach the TCRdb copy of this immuneACCESS table, which keeps in-frame sequences only. Checked studies attribute under half of the gap to unresolved V genes and leave the rest unexplained. The sample table contains about 190,000 clones; only one count was recorded for over 80% of them. Roughly 1.5% of the sample is taken by the ten largest. Taken from cysteine to phenylalanine, the CDR3 has 13 residues. Only the CDR3 portion is preserved as DNA: 39 bases, with reading frame beginning at the first base. The junction shows trimming of 2 bases on V and 0 bases on J, plus 4 bases between the germline ends. The germline V gene yields KGHSH for CDR1 and LQKENI for CDR2.

This TCR derives from a man between 18 and 29 years old in good health. Specimen: blood. The rearranged chain carries TRBV18 and TRBJ1-1, with no confidently assigned D gene. The DNA sequence is given as TGTGCCAGCTCACCAGAGATGAACACTGAAGCTTTCTTT. The resulting protein is CASSPEMNTEAFF.